These 28 T cell receptor beta chains came from one sample sequenced in a study of shared clonotypes between healthy human individuals. Data came from immunoSEQ multiplex PCR; TCRdb stores just in-frame clones and leaves some out. The table lists nearly 600,000 clones, about 95% of them singletons. It was CD45RO-negative cells, positively selected for CCR7, that made up naive CD8 cells, with terminally differentiated effector memory CD45RA+ cells excluded. Sequences were obtained from naive CD8+ T cells sorted from blood. The source is a woman between 25 and 40 years old in good health.

The rearrangement links TRBV27 to TRBJ2-2; no reliable D call. CDR3 length equals 14 residues. Trimming pared 8 bases from V and 3 bases from J, leaving 13 bases between. Germline values: CDR1 MNHEY, CDR2 SMNVEV (reference sequence). The CDR3 region is CASGRLAHTGELFF. The CDR3 DNA follows: TGTGCCAGCGGTCGGCTTGCCCACACCGGGGAGCTGTTTTTT.

The chain combines TRBV5-1 with TRBJ2-3; TRBD1 might be the D (6 bases). Trimming took 4 bases from V and 4 from J, leaving 16 bases between them. The CDR3 loop spans 15 amino acids. CDR1 and CDR2 from the germline V gene are SGHRS and YFSETQ. CDR3 protein: CASSPGAGIADTQYF. Written as DNA, the CDR3 is TGCGCCAGCAGCCCAGGGGCAGGGATCGCAGATACGCAGTATTTT. The complete variable domain, with remaining parts taken from reference TRBV5-1 and TRBJ2-3, reads KAGVTQTPRYLIKTRGQQVTLSCSPISGHRSVSWYQQTPGQGLQFLFEYFSETQRNKGNFPGRFSGRQFSNSRSEMNVSTLELGDSALYLCASSPGAGIADTQYFGPGTRLTVL.

The chain recombines TRBV9 with TRBJ2-7, with a weak D call TRBD2 (5 bases). The CDR3 contains 15 residues. V was cut by 2 bases and J by 3 bases, with 15 bases left in between. The germline V gene encodes CDR1 SGDLS and CDR2 YYNGEE. In DNA form, the CDR3 reads TGTGCCAGCAGCGTGGGTTCTACTAGATTCTACGAGCAGTACTTC. Amino acid sequence: CASSVGSTRFYEQYF.

This clone is a singleton in its sample. This chain connects TRBV21-1 to TRBJ2-1; the listed D gene, TRBD2, was not tested against the DNA. TRBV21-1 is given as a pseudogene. The CDR3 is 21 amino acids. The CDR3 reads CASSRFVLGLNGLRSYNEQFF. CDR3 DNA: TGTGCCAGCAGCAGATTTGTACTGGGACTAAACGGACTTCGGAGCTACAATGAGCAGTTCTTC.

This chain joins TRBV7-6 and TRBJ2-1, with no clear D. The CDR3 runs 14 residues. The ends were cut back, 3 bases at V and 4 bases at J, with 10 bases in the middle. Germline CDR1 is SGHVS and CDR2 is FNYEAQ. The CDR3 DNA sequence: TGTGCCAGCAGCTTGGGGTCAACATACAATGAGCAGTTCTTC. This codes for CASSLGSTYNEQFF.

The chain is built from TRBV7-9 and TRBJ1-5; the D is unclear. There are 14 residues in the CDR3. The germline V gene encodes CDR1 SEHNR and CDR2 FQNEAQ (reference sequence). V lost 5 bases and J lost 2, with 10 bases in between. The CDR3 DNA sequence: TGTGCCAGCAGCACCGGTATGGGCAATCAGCCCCAGCATTTT. Translation: CASSTGMGNQPQHF.

The CDR3 region is CASSSGAGINEQFF. CDR3 DNA sequence: TGTGCCAGCAGTTCAGGGGCGGGTATCAATGAGCAGTTCTTC. The genes are TRBV27 and TRBJ2-1; D might be TRBD1 (6 bases). The CDR3 covers 14 residues. Germline-derived CDR1 and CDR2 are MNHEY and SMNVEV (reference sequence). V was trimmed by 4 bases and J by 6 bases, leaving 13 bases between them.

The chain is built from TRBV4-1 and TRBJ2-7, with D possibly being TRBD2 (6 bases). Germline V CDR1 and CDR2: MGHRA, YSYEKL. The CDR3 has 13 amino acids. Trimming removed 2 bases at V and 2 bases at J, with 7 bases between. CDR3 sequence (DNA): TGCGCCAGCAGCCAACGGGAGACCTACGAGCAGTACTTC. The encoded protein is CASSQRETYEQYF.

The CDR3 reads CASSRGEPETQYF. In nucleotides, the CDR3 is TGTGCCAGCAGCAGGGGCGAACCAGAGACCCAGTACTTC. The rearrangement joins TRBV6-5 to TRBJ2-5, with D perhaps matching TRBD1 (6 bases). The V gene's germline CDR1 is MNHEY and CDR2 SVGAGI. The V end lost 6 bases, the J end lost 4 bases, and 12 bases lay between the germline ends. The CDR3 consists of 13 residues.

This clone occurred a few times. The genes are TRBV4-1 and TRBJ1-1; no definite D call. Germline-derived CDR1 and CDR2 are MGHRA and YSYEKL. CDR3 length: 14 residues. The V end lost 4 bases, the J end lost 4 bases, and 13 bases lay between the germline ends. The CDR3 nucleotides are TGCGCCAGCAGCCCTAATCGGGGATCCACTGAAGCTTTCTTT. Its protein product is CASSPNRGSTEAFF.

The chain has TRBV27 and TRBJ2-1; D gene ambiguous. The CDR3 consists of 15 residues. Germline V gene sequence: CDR1 MNHEY, CDR2 SMNVEV (reference sequence). V was clipped by 6 bases and J by 2 bases, with 14 bases between them. CDR3 residues: CASSPQPQAYNEQFF. CDR3 nucleotides: TGTGCCAGCAGCCCACAGCCGCAAGCCTACAATGAGCAGTTCTTC.

The gene calls are TRBV27 and TRBJ1-2; D call uncertain. V shed 3 bases and J shed 6 bases, with 11 bases lying between them. This CDR3 contains 13 residues. Looked up from germline, CDR1 is MNHEY and CDR2 is SMNVEV (reference sequence). The CDR3 sequence: CASSFWSGDGYTF. The CDR3 coding sequence is TGTGCCAGCAGTTTTTGGTCCGGGGATGGCTACACCTTC.

The chain is built from TRBV28 and TRBJ2-1; D possibly corresponds to TRBD2 (5 bases). CDR3 size: 11 residues. V dropped 4 bases and J dropped 12 bases, with 10 bases sitting between them. CDR1 is MDHEN and CDR2 is SYDVKM in the germline V gene. In DNA, the CDR3 is TGTGCCAGCAGTTCTGGAGGTGGGCAGTTCTTC. Its protein is CASSSGGGQFF.

The chain recombines TRBV28 with TRBJ1-5; D is unresolved. CDR1 and CDR2 from the germline V gene are MDHEN and SYDVKM. V dropped 3 bases and J dropped 2 bases, with 8 bases sitting between them. There are 14 residues in the CDR3. CDR3 nucleotide sequence: TGTGCCAGCAGTTTTGGTTTCGGCAATCAGCCCCAGCATTTT. Its translation: CASSFGFGNQPQHF.

This clone was seen once. The chain is built from TRBV27 and TRBJ2-7; TRBD2 is a possible D gene (5 bases). CDR3 length: 13 amino acids. CDR1 MNHEY and CDR2 SMNVEV come from the germline V gene (reference sequence). V dropped 8 bases and J dropped 1 base, with 12 bases sitting between them. CDR3 residues: CASAPSGSYEQYF. The CDR3 nucleotides read TGTGCCAGCGCACCCAGCGGTTCCTACGAGCAGTACTTC.

The chain couples TRBV7-9 to TRBJ2-7; TRBD2 aligns across 12 bases. CDR1 SEHNR and CDR2 FQNEAQ come from the germline V gene (reference sequence). There are 16 residues in the CDR3. With 3 bases clipped from V and 7 bases from J, the junction kept 10 bases outside the gene matches. CDR3 sequence (DNA): TGTGCCAGCAGCTTTCAACTAGCGGGAGGCCCGCAGGAGCAGTACTTC. It is translated as CASSFQLAGGPQEQYF.

The V and J genes are TRBV28 and TRBJ2-7; TRBD2 matches at 7 bases. The CDR3 totals 16 residues. The V gene end was trimmed by 7 bases and the J gene end by 4 bases; junction bases not matched to a gene: 16. Germline V gene sequence: CDR1 MDHEN, CDR2 SYDVKM. The CDR3: CASKKRTRYHGYEQYF. The DNA of the CDR3 is TGTGCCAGCAAAAAGAGGACTAGATATCACGGGTACGAGCAGTACTTC.

This clone was observed a few times. CDR3 coding DNA: TGTGCCAGCAGCTACATAGTGGGGACGAGCTCCTACAATGAGCAGTTCTTC. It codes for CASSYIVGTSSYNEQFF. The V call is TRBV7-2, the J call TRBJ2-1; D assignment may be TRBD1 or TRBD2 (5 bases each). Between the trimmed V and J ends, which lost 4 bases and 0 bases, there was a span of 16 bases. Germline-derived CDR1 and CDR2 are SGHTA and FQGNSA. This CDR3 has 17 amino acids.

The chain joins TRBV5-4 to TRBJ1-2; D not certain. Deletions cut 6 bases from V and 3 bases from J, with 21 bases between. Germline V gives CDR1 SGHNT, CDR2 YYREEE (reference sequence). CDR3 size: 16 residues. For the CDR3, the DNA is TGTGCCAGCACCTCCACCACCGGGCTCAGAGACTATGGCTACACCTTC. The encoded protein is CASTSTTGLRDYGYTF. The entire variable domain, with the rest obtained from reference TRBV5-4 and TRBJ1-2, is as follows: ETGVTQSPTHLIKTRGQQVTLRCSSQSGHNTVSWYQQALGQGPQFIFQYYREEENGRGNFPPRFSGLQFPNYSSELNVNALELDDSALYLCASTSTTGLRDYGYTFGSGTRLTVV.

This chain connects TRBV25-1 to TRBJ2-1; D ambiguous. V was cut by 4 bases and J by 3 bases, with 4 bases left in between. Germline V gene sequence: CDR1 MGHDK, CDR2 SYGVNS. CDR3 length equals 12 residues. The CDR3 loop is CASSVVYNEQFF. CDR3 nucleotides: TGTGCCAGCAGTGTTGTCTACAATGAGCAGTTCTTC. Using reference TRBV25-1 and TRBJ2-1 for the parts outside the CDR3, the full variable domain is EADIYQTPRYLVIGTGKKITLECSQTMGHDKMYWYQQDPGMELHLIHYSYGVNSTEKGDLSSESTVSRIRTEHFPLTLESARPSHTSQYLCASSVVYNEQFFGPGTRLTVL.

The rearrangement joins TRBV19 to TRBJ2-2; D is uncertain. The germline CDR1 and CDR2 sequences are LNHDA and SQIVND (reference sequence). This CDR3 is 14 amino acids long. The V gene lost 6 bases and the J gene lost 5 bases, with 13 bases spanning the gap. The chain's CDR3 is CASSHGVGTGELFF. The CDR3 nucleotides read TGTGCCAGTAGCCATGGGGTCGGGACCGGGGAGCTGTTTTTT. Complete variable domain (other parts from reference TRBV19 and TRBJ2-2): DGGITQSPKYLFRKEGQNVTLSCEQNLNHDAMYWYRQDPGQGLRLIYYSQIVNDFQKGDIAEGYSVSREKKESFPLTVTSAQKNPTAFYLCASSHGVGTGELFFGEGSRLTVL.

The V gene is TRBV6-6, the J gene TRBJ2-6; 10 positions agree with TRBD1. V dropped 8 bases and J dropped 1; count of bases not matched to a gene: 2. This CDR3 has 15 amino acids. Germline CDR1 MNHNY, CDR2 SVGAGI (reference sequence). The CDR3 here is CASWTGGSGANVLTF. As DNA, the CDR3 is TGTGCCAGCTGGACAGGGGGGTCTGGGGCCAACGTCCTGACTTTC.

V is TRBV4-1 and J is TRBJ2-3; 9 bases match TRBD2. From germline, CDR1 is MGHRA and CDR2 YSYEKL. V gave up 2 bases and J gave up 4 bases; unmatched junction bases: 1. The CDR3 runs to 14 residues. The CDR3 DNA follows: TGCGCCAGCAGCCAATCTAGCGGGGCAGATACGCAGTATTTT. Protein product: CASSQSSGADTQYF.

The V call is TRBV19, the J call TRBJ1-2; TRBD1 agrees at 12 bases. With 4 bases clipped from V and 6 bases from J, the junction kept 9 bases outside the gene matches. This CDR3 is built from 16 residues. CDR1 is LNHDA and CDR2 is SQIVND in the germline V gene (reference sequence). CDR3 in DNA: TGTGCCAGTAGTACCCGGGACAGGGGGCTGTGGGATGGCTACACCTTC. Translating gives CASSTRDRGLWDGYTF.

V is TRBV7-2 and J is TRBJ2-3; D call uncertain. The length of the CDR3 is 14 residues. V was clipped by 5 bases and J by 0 bases, with 9 bases between them. Germline CDR1 reads SGHTA; CDR2 reads FQGNSA. The CDR3 nucleotides are TGTGCCAGCAGCCCCCTGGACAGCACAGATACGCAGTATTTT. This translates into CASSPLDSTDTQYF.

In DNA form, the CDR3 reads TGTGCCAGCAGCTCGTGGACAGACGATGATGAAAAACTGTTTTTT. It specifies CASSSWTDDDEKLFF. This rearrangement joins TRBV7-9 to TRBJ1-4; TRBD1 is a possible D gene (6 bases). The CDR3 has 15 residues. Trimming pared 4 bases from V and 6 bases from J, leaving 15 bases between. Germline V gene data show CDR1 as SEHNR and CDR2 as FQNEAQ (reference sequence). The full variable domain, rest sourced from reference TRBV7-9 and TRBJ1-4, is DTGVSQNPRHKITKRGQNVTFRCDPISEHNRLYWYRQTLGQGPEFLTYFQNEAQLEKSRLLSDRFSAERPKGSFSTLEIQRTEQGDSAMYLCASSSWTDDDEKLFFGSGTQLSVL.

The chain is built from TRBV5-1 and TRBJ1-1; D is unclear. The CDR3 has 13 amino acids. V was clipped by 1 base and J by 7 bases, with 11 bases between them. CDR1 SGHRS and CDR2 YFSETQ come from the germline V gene. CDR3 residues: CASSLRGSGEAFF. The CDR3 DNA reads TGCGCCAGCAGCTTGAGAGGATCCGGTGAAGCTTTCTTT.

This sequence joins TRBV29-1 and TRBJ2-2; 7 bases map to TRBD2. Germline CDR1 is SQVTM and CDR2 is ANQGSEA. The CDR3 loop spans 14 amino acids. J was trimmed by 1 base and V by 2 bases; bases with no gene match: 1. Here the CDR3 DNA reads TGCAGCGTTGAAACGGGAGGGAACACCGGGGAGCTGTTTTTT. Translating it yields CSVETGGNTGELFF.